The 25 T cell receptor beta chains presented below share a single source sample, sequenced in a study of blood T cell repertoires in COVID-19. Generated by immunoSEQ multiplex PCR, the TCRdb table keeps only in-frame clones and is missing some. The sample carries roughly 200,000 clones, approximately 90% recorded once. Material for sequencing was peripheral blood. These receptors all come from a man aged 60-69 years who had recovered from COVID-19.

This sequence joins TRBV19 and TRBJ1-2; 9 bases are shared with TRBD1. The CDR3 extends over 16 amino acids. V shed 8 bases and J 3 bases; nucleotides not matched to a gene: 13. Germline CDR1 LNHDA, CDR2 SQIVND (reference sequence). DNA for the CDR3: TGTGCCAGTGGTGAAGGACAGGGGTATCAAGACTATGGCTACACCTTC. It yields the protein CASGEGQGYQDYGYTF.

The rearrangement joins TRBV9 to TRBJ1-3; no definite D call. V was pared by 0 bases and J by 0 bases, with 10 bases between. Germline V gene data show CDR1 as SGDLS and CDR2 as YYNGEE. The CDR3 contains 16 residues. The CDR3 is CASSVVEPLSGNTIYF. CDR3 sequence (DNA): TGTGCCAGCAGCGTAGTGGAGCCACTCTCTGGAAACACCATATATTTT. Together with reference TRBV9 and TRBJ1-3, the CDR3 gives the full variable domain: DSGVTQTPKHLITATGQRVTLRCSPRSGDLSVYWYQQSLDQGLQFLIQYYNGEERAKGNILERFSAQQFPDLHSELNLSSLELGDSALYFCASSVVEPLSGNTIYFGEGSWLTVV.

The chain carries TRBV7-9 and TRBJ1-1; TRBD1 is a possible D gene (5 bases). V was clipped by 2 bases and J by 0 bases, with 10 bases between them. The CDR3 covers 15 residues. The V gene's germline CDR1 is SEHNR and CDR2 FQNEAQ (reference sequence). CDR3 DNA sequence: TGTGCCAGCAGCTTATCCCCGACAGTGAACACTGAAGCTTTCTTT. Translating gives CASSLSPTVNTEAFF. The full variable domain, completed using reference TRBV7-9 and TRBJ1-1, is DTGVSQNPRHKITKRGQNVTFRCDPISEHNRLYWYRQTLGQGPEFLTYFQNEAQLEKSRLLSDRFSAERPKGSFSTLEIQRTEQGDSAMYLCASSLSPTVNTEAFFGQGTRLTVV.

The rearrangement uses TRBV28 and TRBJ1-1, with 7 bases matching TRBD1. The germline gives CDR1 MDHEN, CDR2 SYDVKM. V was clipped by 6 bases and J by 2 bases; unmatched bases: 6. The length of the CDR3 is 14 residues. The CDR3 nucleotides read TGTGCCAGCAGACCCGACAGGGCTAACACTGAAGCTTTCTTT. Encoded protein: CASRPDRANTEAFF.

V and J are TRBV5-5 and TRBJ1-4, with TRBD1 identical over 7 bases. The CDR3 consists of 18 residues. Germline CDR1 and CDR2: SGHKS and YYEKEE (reference sequence). The trim removed 2 bases at V and 0 bases at J, leaving 10 bases unmatched. CDR3 bases: TGTGCCAGCAGCTTCTCCCCTGGAGGACAGGCAACTAATGAAAAACTGTTTTTT. It translates to CASSFSPGGQATNEKLFF.

This clone came up many times. The chain uses TRBV10-2 and TRBJ1-5; perhaps TRBD1 as D (5 bases). This CDR3 is built from 15 residues. The V end lost 3 bases, the J end lost 4 bases, and 13 bases lay between the germline ends. The germline V gene has CDR1 WSHSY and CDR2 SAAADI. As DNA, the CDR3 is TGCGCCAGCAGTGAAGGCAGGGAAGGGAATCAGCCCCAGCATTTT. Amino acid sequence: CASSEGREGNQPQHF.

This rearrangement joins TRBV9 to TRBJ1-1; TRBD1 matches 7 bases. This CDR3 has 13 amino acids. J was trimmed by 4 bases and V by 4 bases; bases with no gene match: 4. Germline CDR1 and CDR2: SGDLS and YYNGEE. The CDR3 loop reads CASSTQGLTEAFF. In nucleotides, the CDR3 is TGTGCCAGCAGCACACAGGGGCTCACTGAAGCTTTCTTT.

For this clone: At the DNA level, this CDR3 is encoded by other sequences in the same sample as well. V is TRBV3-1 (or the pseudogene TRBV3-2) and J is TRBJ2-7; weak D call: TRBD1 (7 bases). Germline V gene sequence: CDR1 LGHDT, CDR2 YNNKEL (reference sequence). This CDR3 comprises 13 residues. Trimming stripped 4 bases from V and 3 bases from J, with 10 bases between. CDR3: CASSLQGGYEQYF. DNA of the CDR3: TGTGCCAGCAGCCTCCAGGGGGGCTACGAGCAGTACTTC.

This clone was detected only a few times. V usage is TRBV12-3 or TRBV12-4 and J usage is TRBJ2-1, with 8 positions matching TRBD1. The junction had 4 bases not matched to a gene; V was cut back by 6 bases and J by 12 bases. This CDR3 has 11 amino acids. CDR3 nucleotide sequence: TGTGCCAGCAGCCGACAGGGGTGGCAGTTCTTC. As protein: CASSRQGWQFF.

The chain joins TRBV10-3 to TRBJ2-1, with D tentatively TRBD1 (6 bases). Germline V gene lookup returns CDR1 ENHRY and CDR2 SYGVKD. CDR3 length: 15 amino acids. Trimming removed 6 bases at V and 0 bases at J, with 12 bases between. The CDR3 DNA reads as TGTGCCATCAGGGACAGTCAAAGCTCCTACAATGAGCAGTTCTTC. This encodes CAIRDSQSSYNEQFF.

V is TRBV19 and J is TRBJ2-7, with TRBD1 matching 10 bases. Germline loops: CDR1 LNHDA, CDR2 SQIVND (reference sequence). V trimming: 4 bases; J trimming: 2 bases; junction bases outside the gene matches: 5. The CDR3 is 15 residues long. The CDR3 loop reads CASSTRQGATYEQYF. CDR3 sequence (DNA): TGTGCCAGTAGTACCCGACAGGGGGCGACCTACGAGCAGTACTTC.

Written as DNA, the CDR3 is TGTGCCATCAGGGACAGCAATGGTGAAAAACTGTTTTTT. The encoded protein is CAIRDSNGEKLFF. The J gene is TRBJ1-4, the V gene TRBV10-3; D might be TRBD1 (6 bases). Germline V gene lookup returns CDR1 ENHRY and CDR2 SYGVKD. CDR3 size: 13 residues. V was shortened by 6 bases and J by 7 bases, with 12 bases between the two germline ends.

DNA for the CDR3: TGTGCCAGTAGTATATCTGGACAGCCGAACACCGGGGAGCTGTTTTTT. Translating gives CASSISGQPNTGELFF. The J gene is TRBJ2-2, the V gene TRBV19, with a weak D call TRBD1 (6 bases). Germline assignment: CDR1 LNHDA and CDR2 SQIVND (reference sequence). This CDR3 is 16 amino acids long. V was cut by 2 bases and J by 0 bases, with 10 bases left in between.

The gene calls are TRBV7-8 and TRBJ2-2, with TRBD2 matching 9 bases. The CDR3 has 16 residues. Germline lookup yields CDR1 SGHVS and CDR2 FQNEAQ. Unmatched junction bases numbered 5, after V lost 1 base and J lost 5 bases. CDR3 region: CASSLEGAGGTGELFF. DNA of the CDR3: TGTGCCAGCAGCTTAGAGGGAGCGGGGGGTACCGGGGAGCTGTTTTTT.

This chain links TRBV20-1 with TRBJ2-7; D uncertain. V lost 2 bases and J lost 6, with 8 bases in between. Germline assignment: CDR1 DFQATT and CDR2 SNEGSKA (reference sequence). The CDR3 consists of 11 residues. The CDR3 region has the DNA TGCAGTGCTAGATCCCCGGGCGAGCAGTACTTC. Translation gives CSARSPGEQYF.

This chain links TRBV5-1 with TRBJ2-5, with 8 bases lining up with TRBD1. CDR1 is SGHRS, CDR2 YFSETQ, per germline. The CDR3 totals 13 residues. Trimming at V came to 7 bases and at J to 2 bases, leaving 4 bases not matched to a gene. CDR3 region: CASFGTGQETQYF. The CDR3 DNA reads as TGCGCCAGCTTTGGGACAGGTCAAGAGACCCAGTACTTC. The entire variable domain, with the rest obtained from reference TRBV5-1 and TRBJ2-5, is as follows: KAGVTQTPRYLIKTRGQQVTLSCSPISGHRSVSWYQQTPGQGLQFLFEYFSETQRNKGNFPGRFSGRQFSNSRSEMNVSTLELGDSALYLCASFGTGQETQYFGPGTRLLVL.

V gene TRBV5-1 combines with J gene TRBJ1-3; the D is unclear. Germline-derived CDR1 and CDR2 are SGHRS and YFSETQ. V was shortened by 4 bases and J by 2 bases, with 7 bases between the two germline ends. The CDR3 is 13 amino acids. CDR3 bases: TGCGCCAGCAGCCAGTTGACTGGAAACACCATATATTTT. Encoded protein: CASSQLTGNTIYF.

This clone was recorded a few times. The chain combines TRBV5-1 with TRBJ2-1, with D unresolved. Trimming left V 0 bases short and J 12 bases short, with 13 bases between. This CDR3 has 13 amino acids. Germline V gives CDR1 SGHRS, CDR2 YFSETQ. CDR3: CASSLGSPPGQFF. CDR3 DNA: TGCGCCAGCAGCTTGGGTAGTCCCCCGGGGCAGTTCTTC. Full variable domain (missing parts from reference TRBV5-1 and TRBJ2-1): KAGVTQTPRYLIKTRGQQVTLSCSPISGHRSVSWYQQTPGQGLQFLFEYFSETQRNKGNFPGRFSGRQFSNSRSEMNVSTLELGDSALYLCASSLGSPPGQFFGPGTRLTVL.

The V call is TRBV10-3, the J call TRBJ2-3; 7 nucleotides agree with TRBD2. The CDR3 extends over 11 amino acids. In germline, CDR1 is ENHRY, CDR2 SYGVKD. Trimming took 11 bases from V and 1 from J; bases not matched to a gene: 0. The CDR3: CAGGGTDTQYF. Here the CDR3 DNA reads TGTGCCGGGGGGGGCACAGATACGCAGTATTTT.

This clone was detected only once. This chain joins TRBV30 and TRBJ1-4, with 7 bases fitting TRBD1. Germline CDR1 reads GTSNPN; CDR2 reads SVGIG (reference sequence). The CDR3 totals 14 residues. V was clipped by 2 bases and J by 8 bases; unmatched bases: 8. DNA for the CDR3: TGTGCCTGGAGTTTAAAACAGGGGCGCGAAAAACTGTTTTTT. Its protein is CAWSLKQGREKLFF. Full variable domain (outside the CDR3, taken from reference TRBV30 and TRBJ1-4): SQTIHQWPATLVQPVGSPLSLECTVEGTSNPNLYWYRQAAGRGLQLLFYSVGIGQISSEVPQNLSASRPQDRQFILSSKKLLLSDSGFYLCAWSLKQGREKLFFGSGTQLSVL.

The V gene is TRBV2, the J gene TRBJ2-5; possibly TRBD2 for D (6 bases). CDR3 size: 12 residues. CDR1 is SNHLY, CDR2 FYNNEI, per germline. V lost 8 bases and J 0 bases, leaving 7 bases between the germline ends. The CDR3 DNA follows: TGTGCCAGCGTAGCGGACCAAGAGACCCAGTACTTC. Encoded protein: CASVADQETQYF.

The table lists this clone with a few counts. This chain uses TRBV3-1 (or the pseudogene TRBV3-2) with TRBJ1-2; D may be TRBD1 (5 bases). The CDR3 contains 16 residues. V was trimmed by 1 base and J by 5 bases, leaving 17 bases between them. Germline assignment: CDR1 LGHDT and CDR2 YNNKEL (reference sequence). The CDR3 region is CASSQAGWAGLYGYTF. CDR3 nucleotide sequence: TGTGCCAGCAGCCAAGCAGGTTGGGCAGGGCTTTATGGCTACACCTTC.

The rearrangement links TRBV18 to TRBJ2-5; D is possibly TRBD1 (6 bases). The CDR3 has 13 amino acids. CDR1 and CDR2 from the germline V gene are KGHSH and LQKENI. V was cut by 3 bases and J by 1 base, with 6 bases left in between. CDR3 region: CASSPDSQETQYF. CDR3 DNA: TGTGCCAGCTCACCGGACAGCCAAGAGACCCAGTACTTC.

This chain connects TRBV5-1 to TRBJ2-7; 7 bases are a match to TRBD2. The germline V gene has CDR1 SGHRS and CDR2 YFSETQ. V was clipped by 4 bases and J by 4 bases; unmatched bases: 14. This CDR3 spans 16 amino acids. The CDR3, as DNA: TGCGCCAGCAGCCAAGCAGTCCGCGGGAGTCCGTACGAGCAGTACTTC. This gives the protein CASSQAVRGSPYEQYF.

V usage is TRBV18 and J usage is TRBJ1-5; no reliable D call. The CDR3 totals 12 residues. Germline V gene data show CDR1 as KGHSH and CDR2 as LQKENI. Trimming cost V 2 bases and J 9 bases, with 8 bases left between them. The chain's CDR3 is CASSPAGGPQHF. For the CDR3, the DNA is TGTGCCAGCTCACCAGCCGGAGGGCCCCAGCATTTT.